This T cell receptor beta chain originates from a study of T cell responses to AZD1222 COVID-19 vaccine. Remarks on this clone: Antigen unknown.

The assay was immunoSEQ multiplex PCR, and TCRdb's table has in-frame clones only and misses some. The table has tens of thousands of clones, under 95% seen once; the top ten hold 22%. In germline, CDR1 is LNHDA, CDR2 SQIVND (reference sequence). V was pared by 5 bases and J by 13 bases, with 7 bases of the junction left unmatched. The CDR3 spans 12 residues. Notes on the study in general: Of the AZD1222 recipients, only five to seven were seropositive at baseline.

The starting material was peripheral blood, obtained on day 0 of AZD1222 vaccination. This receptor was obtained from an adult in good health. The chain combines TRBV19 with TRBJ2-1; 8 nucleotides match TRBD2. The CDR3 DNA reads as TGTGCCAGTAGTCATACGGGAGGGGATCAGTTCTTC. This sequence encodes CASSHTGGDQFF.